Listed here are 21 T cell receptor beta chains from one sample, sequenced in a study of cytomegalovirus exposure and HLA in healthy donors. PCR primers comprised 60 Vbeta and 13 Jbeta primers. Some clones are missing from TCRdb's copy, which holds only in-frame ones; the method was immunoSEQ multiplex PCR. The sample lists about 180,000 clones, about 80% occurring once. Source material: PBMCs. These receptors originate from a man in his forties in good health and CMV-seronegative.

As regards this clone: Other DNA sequences in this sample translate to the same CDR3. This chain's CDR3 is CASSLRRGDTQYF. CDR3 in DNA: TGTGCCAGCAGCTTGCGTCGGGGGGATACGCAGTATTTT. The chain employs TRBV7-2 and TRBJ2-3, with D maybe TRBD2 (6 bases). V was shortened by 3 bases and J by 6 bases, with 10 bases between the two germline ends. Germline loops: CDR1 SGHTA, CDR2 FQGNSA. The CDR3 has 13 amino acids. The whole variable domain, remainder taken from reference TRBV7-2 and TRBJ2-3, is GAGVSQSPSNKVTEKGKDVELRCDPISGHTALYWYRQSLGQGLEFLIYFQGNSAPDKSGLPSDRFSAERTGGSVSTLTIQRTQQEDSAVYLCASSLRRGDTQYFGPGTRLTVL.

The chain combines TRBV6-6 with TRBJ2-1; D is perhaps TRBD2 (6 bases). This CDR3 region has 15 residues. In germline, CDR1 is MNHNY, CDR2 SVGAGI (reference sequence). V was shortened by 9 bases and J by 8 bases, with 23 bases between the two germline ends. In DNA, the CDR3 is TGTGCCAGTTTACCGCTAGCGAGCGTTATCCATGAGCAGTTCTTC. Its translation: CASLPLASVIHEQFF.

This chain uses TRBV7-9 with TRBJ2-7, with 7 bases lining up with TRBD1. CDR3 size: 11 residues. V was clipped by 8 bases and J by 4 bases; unmatched bases: 2. CDR1 is SEHNR, CDR2 FQNEAQ, per germline (reference sequence). CDR3 region: CASQQGYEQYF. DNA of the CDR3: TGTGCCAGCCAACAGGGGTACGAGCAGTACTTC.

The chain employs TRBV9 and TRBJ2-2, with 12 bases fitting TRBD2. The CDR3 runs to 17 residues. In germline, CDR1 is SGDLS, CDR2 YYNGEE. The ends lost 4 bases at V and 6 bases at J; junction bases unmatched: 10. The CDR3 region has the DNA TGTGCCAGCAGCTTGCTCCCTAGCGGGGGGGCCTCCGGGGAGCTGTTTTTT. Protein product: CASSLLPSGGASGELFF.

CDR3 amino acids: CASQGQGVGQETQYF. DNA of the CDR3: TGTGCCAGCCAAGGACAGGGGGTGGGGCAAGAGACCCAGTACTTC. V usage is TRBV6-6 and J usage is TRBJ2-5, with 10 nucleotides matching TRBD1. V lost 8 bases to trimming and J lost 2 bases; unmatched junction nucleotides: 8. This CDR3 comprises 15 residues. Germline CDR1 MNHNY, CDR2 SVGAGI (reference sequence).

The genes are TRBV10-1 and TRBJ2-2, with a possible D match to TRBD1 (6 bases). The CDR3 length is 14 residues. The germline V gene encodes CDR1 WNHNN and CDR2 SYGVQD (reference sequence). Deletions cut 7 bases from V and 1 base from J, with 10 bases between. DNA for the CDR3: TGCGCCAGCACAGGACAGTTGAACACCGGGGAGCTGTTTTTT. This translates into CASTGQLNTGELFF.

The V call is TRBV5-1, the J call TRBJ2-2, with TRBD2 as a possible D gene (7 bases). This CDR3 contains 15 residues. Germline-derived CDR1 and CDR2 are SGHRS and YFSETQ. Trimming removed 3 bases at V and 2 bases at J, with 11 bases between. The CDR3, as DNA: TGCGCCAGCAGCTGGGGGGGGCCTAACACCGGGGAGCTGTTTTTT. Translation: CASSWGGPNTGELFF.

This chain connects TRBV7-2 to TRBJ2-7; D is undetermined. V was pared by 5 bases and J by 1 base, with 24 bases between. The CDR3 has 18 amino acids. CDR1 SGHTA and CDR2 FQGNSA come from the germline V gene. The CDR3 region has the DNA TGTGCCAGCAGCCCGACCCAGGCCCCCGCCTCTCGGTCCTACGAGCAGTACTTC. This gives the protein CASSPTQAPASRSYEQYF.

In DNA form, the CDR3 reads TGTGCCAGCGGAGGACTTAGCAATCAGCCCCAGCATTTT. It encodes CASGGLSNQPQHF. V gene TRBV18 combines with J gene TRBJ1-5, with unresolved D. The CDR3 contains 13 residues. V lost 8 bases and J 0 bases, leaving 8 bases between the germline ends. Per germline, CDR1 KGHSH and CDR2 LQKENI.

This clone has only one observation. The chain recombines TRBV15 with TRBJ2-7; 14 bases fit TRBD2. V shed 1 base and J 7 bases; nucleotides not matched to a gene: 6. This CDR3 is built from 16 residues. Looked up from germline, CDR1 is LNHNV and CDR2 is YYDKDF (reference sequence). The CDR3 protein is CATSRGGLAGDQEQYF. For the CDR3, the DNA is TGTGCCACCAGCAGAGGGGGACTAGCGGGGGATCAAGAGCAGTACTTC.

As concerns this clone: The same CDR3 arises from other DNA sequences in this sample as well. This CDR3 reads CASSTTGYNSPLHF. The CDR3 DNA reads TGTGCCAGTAGTACGACAGGGTATAATTCACCCCTCCACTTT. The V and J genes are TRBV19 and TRBJ1-6, with 7 nucleotides matching TRBD1. V lost 4 bases and J lost 4; bases outside the gene matches: 1. CDR3 size: 14 residues. CDR1 LNHDA and CDR2 SQIVND come from the germline V gene (reference sequence).

This chain links TRBV5-1 with TRBJ2-3; 12 bases map to TRBD2. The CDR3 runs to 15 residues. Unmatched junction bases numbered 6, after V lost 6 bases and J lost 4 bases. From germline, CDR1 is SGHRS and CDR2 YFSETQ. The chain's CDR3 is CASTELAGGPDTQYF. DNA of the CDR3: TGCGCCAGCACGGAACTAGCGGGGGGCCCAGATACGCAGTATTTT.

V is TRBV5-5 and J is TRBJ1-2, with D uncertain. Germline values: CDR1 SGHKS, CDR2 YYEKEE (reference sequence). The CDR3 loop spans 12 amino acids. V was clipped by 0 bases and J by 8 bases, with 8 bases between them. The DNA of the CDR3 is TGTGCCAGCAGCTTGGCTGGGGAGGGCTACACCTTC. This encodes CASSLAGEGYTF.

The chain couples TRBV7-3 to TRBJ2-5, with D unclear. The V gene lost 2 bases and the J gene lost 0 bases, with 10 bases spanning the gap. Germline V CDR1 and CDR2: SGHTA, FQGTGA. This CDR3 comprises 15 residues. DNA of the CDR3: TGTGCCAGCAGCTTATCACCCGGGTACCAAGAGACCCAGTACTTC. Residues: CASSLSPGYQETQYF.

J is TRBJ1-1 and V is TRBV7-9; 7 positions agree with TRBD1. Germline V gene sequence: CDR1 SEHNR, CDR2 FQNEAQ (reference sequence). V lost 5 bases and J lost 7; bases outside the gene matches: 4. CDR3 length equals 12 residues. The CDR3: CASSVAGGEAFF. CDR3 nucleotides: TGTGCCAGCAGCGTCGCAGGGGGTGAAGCTTTCTTT.

A few counts support this clone. The rearrangement uses TRBV4-1 and TRBJ2-3; the match to TRBD2 covers 7 bases. The CDR3 loop spans 18 amino acids. The trim removed 0 bases at V and 7 bases at J, leaving 16 bases unmatched. Germline CDR1 MGHRA, CDR2 YSYEKL. The CDR3 nucleotides read TGCGCCAGCAGCCAAGATGAGTGGGAGGGCCGGGTGAATTATACGCAGTATTTT. Its translation is CASSQDEWEGRVNYTQYF.

This sequence joins TRBV6-5 and TRBJ2-1, with D possibly being TRBD1 (6 bases). The V gene lost 0 bases and the J gene lost 8 bases, with 11 bases spanning the gap. From germline, CDR1 is MNHEY and CDR2 SVGAGI. The CDR3 has 14 amino acids. CDR3 loop: CASSYSYREYEQFF. The CDR3 coding sequence is TGTGCCAGCAGTTACTCGTACAGGGAATATGAGCAGTTCTTC.

A single count supports this clone. V is TRBV7-9 and J is TRBJ2-3, with 8 positions matching TRBD1. Trimming cost V 5 bases and J 0 bases; bases outside gene matches: 10. This CDR3 has 17 amino acids. CDR1 SEHNR and CDR2 FQNEAQ come from the germline V gene (reference sequence). CDR3 residues: CASSASTGAYSTDTQYF. Here the CDR3 DNA reads TGTGCCAGCAGCGCCTCGACAGGGGCGTATAGCACAGATACGCAGTATTTT.

The chain combines TRBV6-5 with TRBJ1-4; 10 positions match TRBD1. The ends lost 0 bases at V and 7 bases at J; junction bases unmatched: 2. CDR1 is MNHEY and CDR2 is SVGAGI in the germline V gene. This CDR3 comprises 15 residues. CDR3 loop: CASSYSTGGGEKLFF. The CDR3 DNA follows: TGTGCCAGCAGTTACTCGACAGGGGGCGGTGAAAAACTGTTTTTT.

The chain has TRBV7-9 and TRBJ2-4, with 7 bases matching TRBD1. Trimming cost V 1 base and J 4 bases; bases outside gene matches: 4. Germline-derived CDR1 and CDR2 are SEHNR and FQNEAQ (reference sequence). CDR3 size: 15 residues. CDR3 nucleotide sequence: TGTGCCAGCAGCTTAGGGCCGGGACAGAAAAACATTCAGTACTTC. Protein product: CASSLGPGQKNIQYF.

The V call is TRBV5-8, the J call TRBJ2-1, with TRBD2 identical over 7 bases. The germline V gene encodes CDR1 SGHTS and CDR2 YDEGEE. The CDR3 covers 15 residues. The ends lost 2 bases at V and 2 bases at J; junction bases unmatched: 4. The CDR3 here is CASSLAGSTYNEQFF. The CDR3 nucleotides are TGTGCCAGCAGCTTAGCGGGGTCAACCTACAATGAGCAGTTCTTC.